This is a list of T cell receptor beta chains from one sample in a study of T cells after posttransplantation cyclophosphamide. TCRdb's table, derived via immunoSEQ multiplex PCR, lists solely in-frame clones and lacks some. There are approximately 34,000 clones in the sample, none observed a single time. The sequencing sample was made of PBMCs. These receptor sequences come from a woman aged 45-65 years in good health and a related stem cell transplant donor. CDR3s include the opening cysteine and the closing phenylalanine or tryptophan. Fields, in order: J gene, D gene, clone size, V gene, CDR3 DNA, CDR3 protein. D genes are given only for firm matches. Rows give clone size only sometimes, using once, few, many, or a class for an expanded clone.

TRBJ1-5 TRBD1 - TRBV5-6 TGTGCCAGCAGCTCAACCTGGACAGGGAGTATAAGTAATCAGCCCCAGCATTTT CASSSTWTGSISNQPQHF
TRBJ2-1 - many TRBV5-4 TGTGCCAGCAGCCCCTGGGACACGAACAATGAGCAGTTCTTC CASSPWDTNNEQFF
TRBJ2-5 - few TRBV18 TGTGCCAGCTCACCAAGAGGAGTGACTAGAGAGACCCAGTACTTC CASSPRGVTRETQYF
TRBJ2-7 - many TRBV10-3 TGTGCCATCAGTACTCAGGTTTACGAGCAGTACTTC CAISTQVYEQYF
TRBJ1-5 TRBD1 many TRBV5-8 TGTGCCAGCAGCTCAGAACAGGGGAAGTTTCTGCAGCCCCAGCATTTT CASSSEQGKFLQPQHF
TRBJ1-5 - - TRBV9 TGTGCCAGCAGCGTAGGTCCTGATCAGCCCCAGCATTTT CASSVGPDQPQHF
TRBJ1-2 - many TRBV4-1 TGCGCCAGCAGCCAGAGCGGGGGCTACTATGGCTACACCTTC CASSQSGGYYGYTF
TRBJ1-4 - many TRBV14 TGTGCCAGCAGCCAAGATTCGGAGACACCCGAAAAACTGTTTTTT CASSQDSETPEKLFF
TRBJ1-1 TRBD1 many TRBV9 TGTGCCAGCAGCGTTACAGGGGGTAACACTGAAGCTTTCTTT CASSVTGGNTEAFF
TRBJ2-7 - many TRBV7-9 TGTGCCAGCAGCTACAGACTAGGCTCCTACGAGCAGTACTTC CASSYRLGSYEQYF
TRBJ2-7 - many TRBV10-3 TGTGCCATCAGTGAGTCGAACCAGGGGAACGAGCAGTACTTC CAISESNQGNEQYF
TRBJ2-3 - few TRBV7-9 TGTGCCAGCAGCGTGGGGGGAGGAGCGTCGAGAAACACAGATACGCAGTATTTT CASSVGGGASRNTDTQYF
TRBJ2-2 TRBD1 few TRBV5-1 TGCGCCAGCAGCTCTAGACAGGGCCCAACCGGGGAGCTGTTTTTT CASSSRQGPTGELFF
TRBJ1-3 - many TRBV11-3 TGTGCCAGCAGCTTCTTAGGGGTCATCTCTGGAAACACCATATATTTT CASSFLGVISGNTIYF
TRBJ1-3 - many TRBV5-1 TGCGCCAGCAGCCTAAGTTACTCTGGAAACACCATATATTTT CASSLSYSGNTIYF
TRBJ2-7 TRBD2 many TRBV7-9 TGTGCCAGCAGCGCCGGACTAGCGGGAGGGCCTTACGAGCAGTACTTC CASSAGLAGGPYEQYF
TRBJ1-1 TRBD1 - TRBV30 TGTGCCTGGAGTGTTACAGGGGGCACTGAAGCTTTCTTT CAWSVTGGTEAFF
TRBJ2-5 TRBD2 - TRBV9 TGTGCCAGCAGCCCACACGGGGGGGGAGAGACCCAGTACTTC CASSPHGGGETQYF
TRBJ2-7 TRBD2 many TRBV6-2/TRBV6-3 TGTGCCAGCTTCTACGGAGGCGGGAGTGTTGGCGAGCAGTACTTC CASFYGGGSVGEQYF
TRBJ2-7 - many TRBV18 TGTGCCAGCTCACCACAGGTCAACCCCTACGAGCAGTACTTC CASSPQVNPYEQYF
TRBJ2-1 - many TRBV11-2 TGTGCCAGCAGCGGGGGCCCTGAGCAGTTCTTC CASSGGPEQFF
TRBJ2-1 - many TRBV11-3 TGTGCCAGCAGTCAGGGGCGGGAGAGCTCCTACAATGAGCAGTTCTTC CASSQGRESSYNEQFF
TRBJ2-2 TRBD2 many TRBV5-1 TGCGCCAGCAGCTTAACTAGCGGGATAACCGGGGAGCTGTTTTTT CASSLTSGITGELFF
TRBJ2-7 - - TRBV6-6 TGTGCCAGCAGTCAGAGAACAGGGAACTACGAGCAGTACTTC CASSQRTGNYEQYF
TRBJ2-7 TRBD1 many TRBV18 TGTGCCAGCTCACCCAACCCCGGGACAGAATACGAGCAGTACTTC CASSPNPGTEYEQYF
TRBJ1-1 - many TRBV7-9 TGTGCCAGCAGCCCACTCCAGGGATACACTGAAGCTTTCTTT CASSPLQGYTEAFF
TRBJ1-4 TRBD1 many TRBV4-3 TGCGCCAGCAGCCAGACGACAGGGTATCTTGAAAAACTGTTTTTT CASSQTTGYLEKLFF
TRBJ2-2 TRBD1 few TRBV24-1 TGTGCCACCAGTGATCCGGACAGGGTAAACACCGGGGAGCTGTTTTTT CATSDPDRVNTGELFF
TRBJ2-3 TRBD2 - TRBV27 TGTGCCAGCAGTTTGGGACTAGTTACAGATACGCAGTATTTT CASSLGLVTDTQYF
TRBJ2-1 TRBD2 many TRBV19 TGTGCCCCCCTCACTAGCGGGCATCCTCTCTCCTACAATGAGCAGTTCTTC CAPLTSGHPLSYNEQFF
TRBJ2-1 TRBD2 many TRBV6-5 TGTGCCAGCGCGGGAGGGTCCTACAATGAGCAGTTCTTC CASAGGSYNEQFF
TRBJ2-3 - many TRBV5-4 TGTGCCAGCAGCTTGGAAGGGGGTAGGACAGATACGCAGTATTTT CASSLEGGRTDTQYF
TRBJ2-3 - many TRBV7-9 TGTGCCAGCACCCCAGCGGCTACCACAGATACGCAGTATTTT CASTPAATTDTQYF
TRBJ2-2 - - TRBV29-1 TGCAGCGTTGAGGGACTTCCCAGCCGGGAGCTGTTTTTT CSVEGLPSRELFF
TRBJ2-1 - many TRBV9 TGTGCCAGCAGCACCAGGGAGGACTACAATGAGCAGTTCTTC CASSTREDYNEQFF
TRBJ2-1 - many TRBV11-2 TGTGCCAGCAGCCCCACCACGGCCTACAATGAGCAGTTCTTC CASSPTTAYNEQFF
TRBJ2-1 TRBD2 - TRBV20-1 TGCAGTGCCGGGCGGGGGGAGGACCTGTTCTTC CSAGRGEDLFF
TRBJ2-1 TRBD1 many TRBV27 TGTGCCAGCAGTTATCACCGGGACAGGGCCTCCAATGAGCAGTTCTTC CASSYHRDRASNEQFF
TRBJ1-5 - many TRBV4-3 TGCGCCAGCAGCCAAGAATTGGGCCGCAATCAGCCCCAGCATTTT CASSQELGRNQPQHF
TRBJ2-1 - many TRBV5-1 TGCGCCAGCAGCTGGGGGACAATCAATGAGCAGTTCTTC CASSWGTINEQFF
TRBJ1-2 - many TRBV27 TGTGCCAGCAGTTCCCCGGGCAGGGTACACTATGGCTACACCTTC CASSSPGRVHYGYTF
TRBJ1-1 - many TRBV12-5 TGTGCTAGTGGTTTGGACAGGGTGATGAACACTGAAGCTTTCTTT CASGLDRVMNTEAFF
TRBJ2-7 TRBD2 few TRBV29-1 TGCAGCGCCAGACTAGCGGCCACCTACGAGCAGTACTTC CSARLAATYEQYF
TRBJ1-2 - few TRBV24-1 TGTGCCACCAGTGATTCGCGGGGATGGAATGGCTACACCTTC CATSDSRGWNGYTF
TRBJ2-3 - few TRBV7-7 TGTGCCAGCAGCTTAGCAGGGGTTGGAGATACGCAGTATTTT CASSLAGVGDTQYF
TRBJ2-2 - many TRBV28 TGTGCCAGCAGTTTAAGCGGACTACCCAACACCGGGGAGCTGTTTTTT CASSLSGLPNTGELFF
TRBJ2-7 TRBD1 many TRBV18 TGTGCCAGCACCCAGACAGGGGGCATCTACGAGCAGTACTTC CASTQTGGIYEQYF
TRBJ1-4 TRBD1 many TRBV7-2 TGTGCCAGCAGCTTACGTAGGGGGCTCCGAGAAAAACTGTTTTTT CASSLRRGLREKLFF
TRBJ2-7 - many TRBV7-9 TGTGCCAGCAGCTTAGAACTAGGAATCTACGAGCAGTACTTC CASSLELGIYEQYF
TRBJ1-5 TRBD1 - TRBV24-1 TGTGCCACCGGGGGGACAGGGTTTCAGCCCCAGCATTTT CATGGTGFQPQHF
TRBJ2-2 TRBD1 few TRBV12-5 TGTGCTAGCTCGGGCGAGGGGGCTGCCGGGGAGCTGTTTTTT CASSGEGAAGELFF
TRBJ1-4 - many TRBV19 TGTGCCAGTAGTTTAAAAAATGAAAAACTGTTTTTT CASSLKNEKLFF
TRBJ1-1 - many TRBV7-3 TGTGCCAGCAGCTGGACCAGGGGTAAGAACACTGAAGCTTTCTTT CASSWTRGKNTEAFF
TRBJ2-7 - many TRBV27 TGTGCCAGCAGTCGCGGGACACCCAGGGAGCAGTACTTC CASSRGTPREQYF